What follows describes a single T cell receptor beta chain. Antigen specificity is unknown. This entry is derived from a study of T cell responses to AZD1222 COVID-19 vaccine. Notes on the study in general: Only a handful of AZD1222 recipients tested seropositive at baseline.

Doses given second, at about 4 or about 12 weeks, were pooled. Germline lookup yields CDR1 GTSNPN and CDR2 SVGIG (reference sequence). V gave up 0 bases and J gave up 0 bases, with 24 bases separating them. This CDR3 region has 20 residues. Method: immunoSEQ multiplex PCR; TCRdb's copy keeps in-frame clones and lacks some. The data hold some 78,000 clones, with around 82% observed a single time. V and J are TRBV30 and TRBJ1-5; D may be TRBD1 (6 bases). This TCR derives from an adult who received the AZD1222 COVID-19 vaccine. Specimen: peripheral blood, collected 28 days after the second AZD1222 dose. CDR3 amino acids: CAWSVGRTAFRGNSNQPQHF. DNA for the CDR3: TGTGCCTGGAGTGTAGGTCGGACAGCCTTTCGAGGTAATAGCAATCAGCCCCAGCATTTT.